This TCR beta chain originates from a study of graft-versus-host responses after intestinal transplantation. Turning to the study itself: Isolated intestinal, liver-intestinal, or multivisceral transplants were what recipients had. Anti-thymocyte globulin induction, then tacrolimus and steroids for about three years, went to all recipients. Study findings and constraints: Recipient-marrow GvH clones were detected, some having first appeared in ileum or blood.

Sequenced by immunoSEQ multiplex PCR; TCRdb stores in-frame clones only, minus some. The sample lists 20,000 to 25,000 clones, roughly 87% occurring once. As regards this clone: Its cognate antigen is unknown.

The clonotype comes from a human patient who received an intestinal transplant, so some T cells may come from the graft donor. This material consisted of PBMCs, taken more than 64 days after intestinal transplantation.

The CDR3 coding sequence is TGTGCCAGCAGCTTGGATGGGACAGGGGCCTTGAACACTGAAGCTTTCTTT. Protein product: CASSLDGTGALNTEAFF. The J gene is TRBJ1-1, the V gene TRBV5-4; 10 nucleotides match TRBD1. CDR3 length equals 17 residues. V lost 0 bases to trimming and J lost 0 bases; unmatched junction nucleotides: 5. Per the germline V gene, CDR1 is SGHNT and CDR2 is YYREEE (reference sequence).